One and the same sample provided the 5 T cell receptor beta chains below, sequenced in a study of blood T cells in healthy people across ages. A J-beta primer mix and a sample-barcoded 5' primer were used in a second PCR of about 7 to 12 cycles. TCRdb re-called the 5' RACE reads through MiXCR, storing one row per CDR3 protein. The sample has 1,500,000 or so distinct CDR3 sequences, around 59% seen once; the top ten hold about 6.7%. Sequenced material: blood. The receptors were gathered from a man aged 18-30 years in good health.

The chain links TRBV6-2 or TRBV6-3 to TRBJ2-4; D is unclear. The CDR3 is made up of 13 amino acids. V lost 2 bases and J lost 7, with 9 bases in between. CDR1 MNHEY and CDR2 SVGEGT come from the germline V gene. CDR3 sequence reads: CASSYVNGNIQYF. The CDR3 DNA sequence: TGTGCCAGCAGTTACGTTAACGGGAACATTCAGTACTTC.

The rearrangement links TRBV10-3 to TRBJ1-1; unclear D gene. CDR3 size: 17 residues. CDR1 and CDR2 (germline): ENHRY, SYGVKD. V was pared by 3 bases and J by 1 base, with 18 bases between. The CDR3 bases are TGTGCCATCAGTGATTCCGGCCTAATAAAAGAGAACACTGAAGCTTTCTTT. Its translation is CAISDSGLIKENTEAFF.

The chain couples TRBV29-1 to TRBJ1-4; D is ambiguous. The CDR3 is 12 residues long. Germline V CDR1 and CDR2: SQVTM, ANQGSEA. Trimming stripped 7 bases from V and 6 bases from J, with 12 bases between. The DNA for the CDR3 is TGCAGCGCCGACTGGGGAGATGAAAAACTGTTTTTT. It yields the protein CSADWGDEKLFF.

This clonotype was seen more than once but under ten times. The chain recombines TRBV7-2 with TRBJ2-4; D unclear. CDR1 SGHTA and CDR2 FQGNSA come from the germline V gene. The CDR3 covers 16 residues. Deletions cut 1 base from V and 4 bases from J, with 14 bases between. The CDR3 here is CASSLGSGRIKNIQYF. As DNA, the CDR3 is TGTGCCAGCAGCTTAGGGTCGGGCCGAATAAAAAACATTCAGTACTTC.

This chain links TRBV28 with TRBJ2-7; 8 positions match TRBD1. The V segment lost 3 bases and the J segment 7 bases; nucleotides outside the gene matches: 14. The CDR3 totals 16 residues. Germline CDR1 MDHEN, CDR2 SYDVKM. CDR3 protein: CASSLPRTGYVDEQYF. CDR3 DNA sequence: TGTGCCAGCAGTTTGCCGAGGACAGGGTATGTGGATGAGCAGTACTTC.